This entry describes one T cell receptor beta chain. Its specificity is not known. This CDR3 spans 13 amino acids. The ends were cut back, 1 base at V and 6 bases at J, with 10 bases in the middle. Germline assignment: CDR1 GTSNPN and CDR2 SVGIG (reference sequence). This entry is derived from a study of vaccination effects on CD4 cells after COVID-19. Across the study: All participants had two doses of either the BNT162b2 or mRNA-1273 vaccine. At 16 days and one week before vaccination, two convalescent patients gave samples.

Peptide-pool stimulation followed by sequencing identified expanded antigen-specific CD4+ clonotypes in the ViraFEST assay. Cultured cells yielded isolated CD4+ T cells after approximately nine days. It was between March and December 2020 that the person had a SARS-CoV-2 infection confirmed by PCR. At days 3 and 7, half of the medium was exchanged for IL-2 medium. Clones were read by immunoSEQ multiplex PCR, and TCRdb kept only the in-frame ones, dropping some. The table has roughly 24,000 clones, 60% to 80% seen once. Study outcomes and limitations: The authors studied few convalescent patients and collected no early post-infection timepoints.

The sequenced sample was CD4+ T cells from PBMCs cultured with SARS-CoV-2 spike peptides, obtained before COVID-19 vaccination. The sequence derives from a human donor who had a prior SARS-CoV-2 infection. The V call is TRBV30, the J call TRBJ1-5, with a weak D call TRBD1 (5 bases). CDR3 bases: TGTGCCTGGAGTGGGGGGGGAGGTCAGCCCCAGCATTTT. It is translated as CAWSGGGGQPQHF.